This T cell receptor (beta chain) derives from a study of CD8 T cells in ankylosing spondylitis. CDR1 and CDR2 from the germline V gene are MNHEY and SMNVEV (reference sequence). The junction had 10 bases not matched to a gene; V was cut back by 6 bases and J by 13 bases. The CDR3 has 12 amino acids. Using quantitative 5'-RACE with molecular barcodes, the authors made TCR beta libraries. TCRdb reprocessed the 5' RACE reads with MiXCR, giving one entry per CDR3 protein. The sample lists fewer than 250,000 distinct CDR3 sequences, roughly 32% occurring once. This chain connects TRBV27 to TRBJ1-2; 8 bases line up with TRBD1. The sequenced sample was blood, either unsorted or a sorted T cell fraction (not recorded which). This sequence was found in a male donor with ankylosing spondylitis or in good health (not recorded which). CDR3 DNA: TGTGCCAGCAGGGACAGGGAAGGAGCTACCACCTTC. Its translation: CASRDREGATTF.